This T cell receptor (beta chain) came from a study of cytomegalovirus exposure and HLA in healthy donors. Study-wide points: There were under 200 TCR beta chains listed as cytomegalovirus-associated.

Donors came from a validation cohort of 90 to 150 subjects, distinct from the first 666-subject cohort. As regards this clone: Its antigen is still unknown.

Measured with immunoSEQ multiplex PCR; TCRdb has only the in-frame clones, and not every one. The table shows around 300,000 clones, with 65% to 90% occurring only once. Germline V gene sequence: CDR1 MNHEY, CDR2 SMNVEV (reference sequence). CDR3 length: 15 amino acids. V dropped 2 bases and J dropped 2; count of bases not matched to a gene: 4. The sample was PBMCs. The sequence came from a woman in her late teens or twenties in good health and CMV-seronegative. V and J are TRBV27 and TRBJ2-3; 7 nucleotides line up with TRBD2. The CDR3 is CASSLGRDYTDTQYF. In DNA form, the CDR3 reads TGTGCCAGCAGTTTAGGGAGGGATTACACAGATACGCAGTATTTT.